One and the same sample provided the 17 T cell receptor beta chains below, sequenced in a study of T-cell reconstitution after alpha-beta-depleted transplantation in children. A library of TCRbeta sequences, prepared with unique molecular identifiers, was generated. MiXCR, run by TCRdb on the PCR reads, gives a single entry per CDR3 protein. Among about 420,000 distinct CDR3 sequences listed, about a tenth were seen once. The specimen was PBMCs from the stem cell graft donor, collected from the stem cell graft. The receptors here all came from a human donor who donated a stem cell graft to a child with acute myeloid leukemia.

As concerns this clonotype: An end of the junction differs from the germline gene, which may be a read error. This chain uses TRBV5-1 with TRBJ2-3; 8 positions agree with TRBD1. The CDR3 spans 15 residues. Germline values: CDR1 SGHRS, CDR2 YFSETQ. In DNA form, the CDR3 reads TGCGCCAACAGCTTGGCCGACAGGGGCGGGGATACGCAGTATTTT. This codes for CANSLADRGGDTQYF.

The genes are TRBV10-3 and TRBJ2-1, with no clear D. This CDR3 comprises 15 residues. Germline-derived CDR1 and CDR2 are ENHRY and SYGVKD. V dropped 3 bases and J dropped 8 bases, with 17 bases sitting between them. CDR3: CAISEGRLLPYEQFF. The CDR3 DNA reads as TGTGCCATCAGTGAAGGCCGATTACTTCCATATGAGCAGTTCTTC.

A few counts support this clonotype. The chain recombines TRBV5-1 with TRBJ1-6; D possibly corresponds to TRBD1 (5 bases). The CDR3 has 13 residues. Germline V gives CDR1 SGHRS, CDR2 YFSETQ. Deletions cut 0 bases from V and 12 bases from J, with 10 bases between. As DNA, the CDR3 is TGCGCCAGCAGCTTGGACGGGGCGCGACCCCTCCACTTT. Translating gives CASSLDGARPLHF.

The chain employs TRBV28 and TRBJ2-3; TRBD1 agrees at 7 bases. CDR1 and CDR2 from the germline V gene are MDHEN and SYDVKM. The CDR3 is 16 residues long. With V trimmed by 5 bases and J by 4 bases, 12 bases remained unmatched. For the CDR3, the DNA is TGTGCCAGCAGTAACGCGACAGGGAACGGGGCAGATACGCAGTATTTT. Protein sequence: CASSNATGNGADTQYF.

On this clonotype itself: Mismatch with germline at one junction end may stem from a read error. The V gene is TRBV9, the J gene TRBJ1-2; D unclear. CDR1 SGDLS and CDR2 YYNGEE come from the germline V gene. The CDR3 extends over 14 amino acids. The CDR3 loop is CDSSVDLDNYGYTF. The CDR3 DNA follows: TGTGACAGCAGCGTAGACTTAGATAACTATGGCTACACCTTC.

This clonotype was seen only a few times. The gene calls are TRBV6-1 and TRBJ1-1; D possibly corresponds to TRBD1 (5 bases). Looked up from germline, CDR1 is MNHNS and CDR2 is SASEGT. Trimming pared 6 bases from V and 6 bases from J, leaving 14 bases between. The CDR3 extends over 13 amino acids. CDR3 DNA: TGTGCCAGCAGAGGGGAACATAAGGCTGAAGCTTTCTTT. It translates to CASRGEHKAEAFF.

This clonotype was counted only a few times. This chain joins TRBV20-1 and TRBJ2-5, with D perhaps being TRBD1 or TRBD2 (6 bases each). The CDR3 runs to 12 residues. Per germline, CDR1 DFQATT and CDR2 SNEGSKA (reference sequence). Deletions cut 6 bases from V and 5 bases from J, with 13 bases between. CDR3 sequence reads: CSASFGGETQYF. The CDR3 region has the DNA TGCAGTGCCAGCTTCGGGGGCGAGACCCAGTACTTC.

The chain joins TRBV4-2 to TRBJ2-1; TRBD2 agrees at 8 bases. The CDR3 spans 15 residues. CDR1 and CDR2 (germline): LGHNA, YNFKEQ. V trimming: 0 bases; J trimming: 8 bases; junction bases outside the gene matches: 6. For the CDR3, the DNA is TGTGCCAGCAGCCAAGAAGCGGGGGCGGCGCATGAGCAGTTCTTC. It specifies CASSQEAGAAHEQFF.

J is TRBJ2-7 and V is TRBV20-1, with a possible D match to TRBD2 (7 bases). The CDR3 contains 14 residues. Trimming removed 5 bases at V and 2 bases at J, with 16 bases between. Germline-derived CDR1 and CDR2 are DFQATT and SNEGSKA (reference sequence). CDR3 sequence: CSAVRGGAAYEQYF. DNA of the CDR3: TGCAGTGCTGTGAGGGGGGGGGCCGCCTACGAGCAGTACTTC.

The DNA for the CDR3 is TGTGCCAGCAGTTACGGGCAGAATACAGATACGCAGTATTTT. Amino acid sequence: CASSYGQNTDTQYF. The chain carries TRBV6-5 and TRBJ2-3, with D hard to call. Germline V gene sequence: CDR1 MNHEY, CDR2 SVGAGI. V was shortened by 2 bases and J by 3 bases, with 9 bases between the two germline ends. The CDR3 has 14 amino acids.

This clonotype appeared a few times. The chain couples TRBV6-1 to TRBJ2-5; tentatively, D is TRBD1 (5 bases). Trimming removed 3 bases from V and 3 bases from J, with 8 bases in between. The CDR3 has 13 residues. The V gene's germline CDR1 is MNHNS and CDR2 SASEGT. The CDR3 reads CASSEGQKETQYF. Written as DNA, the CDR3 is TGTGCCAGCAGTGAGGGGCAGAAAGAGACCCAGTACTTC.

The gene calls are TRBV20-1 and TRBJ1-1; weak D call: TRBD1 (6 bases). CDR3 size: 15 residues. V gave up 6 bases and J gave up 1 base, with 18 bases separating them. Germline V CDR1 and CDR2: DFQATT, SNEGSKA (reference sequence). The CDR3 reads CSATTTGARNTEAFF. CDR3 DNA sequence: TGCAGTGCCACTACCACGGGGGCGCGGAACACTGAAGCTTTCTTT.

This clonotype was seen a few times. V gene TRBV7-2 combines with J gene TRBJ1-2; TRBD1 agrees at 10 bases. The junction had 9 bases not matched to a gene; V was cut back by 6 bases and J by 8 bases. This CDR3 spans 14 amino acids. Germline V gives CDR1 SGHTA, CDR2 FQGNSA. CDR3 sequence: CASRQLDRGRGYTF. The CDR3 DNA sequence: TGTGCCAGCAGACAACTAGACAGGGGGCGAGGCTACACCTTC.

In this sample, this clonotype turned up a few times. V usage is TRBV12-3 or TRBV12-4 and J usage is TRBJ1-2; possible D gene TRBD1, 5 bases. This CDR3 has 13 residues. With 6 bases removed from V and 5 bases from J, the gap between germline ends came to 13 bases. This CDR3 reads CASSISRDYGYTF. CDR3 sequence (DNA): TGTGCCAGCAGCATTTCCAGGGATTATGGCTACACCTTC.

The chain links TRBV7-2 to TRBJ1-2; D is unresolved. Trimming removed 0 bases from V and 4 bases from J, with 12 bases in between. The CDR3 is 15 amino acids. Germline-derived CDR1 and CDR2 are SGHTA and FQGNSA. CDR3 loop: CASSLAESVGYGYTF. In DNA form, the CDR3 reads TGTGCCAGCAGCTTAGCAGAGAGTGTTGGCTATGGCTACACCTTC.

The chain is built from TRBV20-1 and TRBJ2-3, with TRBD2 matching 15 bases. Germline-derived CDR1 and CDR2 are DFQATT and SNEGSKA (reference sequence). The CDR3 is made up of 15 amino acids. V dropped 5 bases and J dropped 4; count of bases not matched to a gene: 4. The CDR3 is CSAPRTSGRADTQYF. The CDR3 nucleotides are TGCAGTGCTCCGAGGACTAGCGGGAGGGCAGATACGCAGTATTTT.

The chain carries TRBV5-5 and TRBJ2-2; D is unclear. The CDR3 has 16 residues. Trimming took 3 bases from V and 0 from J, leaving 12 bases between them. Germline CDR1 and CDR2: SGHKS and YYEKEE (reference sequence). CDR3 amino acids: CASSSFSGANTGELFF. CDR3 in DNA: TGTGCCAGCAGCTCGTTTTCAGGCGCGAACACCGGGGAGCTGTTTTTT.